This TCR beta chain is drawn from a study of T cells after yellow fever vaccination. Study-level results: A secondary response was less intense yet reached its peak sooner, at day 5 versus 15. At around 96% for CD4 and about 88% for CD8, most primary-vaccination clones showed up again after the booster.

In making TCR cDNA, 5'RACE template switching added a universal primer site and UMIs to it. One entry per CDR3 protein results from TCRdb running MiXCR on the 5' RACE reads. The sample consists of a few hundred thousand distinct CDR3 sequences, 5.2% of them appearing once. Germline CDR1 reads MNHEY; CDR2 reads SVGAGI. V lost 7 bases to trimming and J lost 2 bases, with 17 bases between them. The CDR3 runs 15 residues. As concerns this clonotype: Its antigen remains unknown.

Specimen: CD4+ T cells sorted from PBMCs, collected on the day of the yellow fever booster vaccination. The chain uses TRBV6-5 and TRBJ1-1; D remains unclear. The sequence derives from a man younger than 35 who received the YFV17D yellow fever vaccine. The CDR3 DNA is TGTGCCAGCACCCCAGGATCCGCGATCAACACTGAAGCTTTCTTT. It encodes CASTPGSAINTEAFF.